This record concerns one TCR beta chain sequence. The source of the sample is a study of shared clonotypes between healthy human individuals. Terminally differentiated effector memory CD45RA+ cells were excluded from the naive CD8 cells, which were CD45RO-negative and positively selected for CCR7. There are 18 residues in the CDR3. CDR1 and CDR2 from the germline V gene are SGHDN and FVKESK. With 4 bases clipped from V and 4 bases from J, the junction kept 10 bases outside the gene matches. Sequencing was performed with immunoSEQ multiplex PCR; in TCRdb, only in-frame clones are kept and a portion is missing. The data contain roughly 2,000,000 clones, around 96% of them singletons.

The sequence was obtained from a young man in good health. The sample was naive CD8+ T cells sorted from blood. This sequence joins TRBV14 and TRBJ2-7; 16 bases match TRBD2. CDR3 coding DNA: TGTGCCAGCAGCCCGGGACTAGCGGGAGGGCCGGGTCTGTACGAGCAGTACTTC. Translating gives CASSPGLAGGPGLYEQYF.